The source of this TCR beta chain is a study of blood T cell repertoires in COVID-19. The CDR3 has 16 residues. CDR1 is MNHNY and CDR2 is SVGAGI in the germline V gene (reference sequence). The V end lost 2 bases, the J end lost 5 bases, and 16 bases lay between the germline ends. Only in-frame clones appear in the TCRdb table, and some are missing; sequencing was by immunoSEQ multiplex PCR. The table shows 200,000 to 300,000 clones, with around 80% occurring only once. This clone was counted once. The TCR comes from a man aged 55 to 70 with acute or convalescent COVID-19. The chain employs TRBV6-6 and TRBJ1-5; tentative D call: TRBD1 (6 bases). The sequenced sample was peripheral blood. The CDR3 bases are TGTGCCAGCAGTTACATTTACGGAAAGGGGGATCAGCCCCAGCATTTT. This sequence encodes CASSYIYGKGDQPQHF.